The 22 T cell receptor beta chains listed next were all sequenced from one sample in a study of a mutant IDH1 vaccine in newly diagnosed glioma. Antigens of these TCRs are unknown. Time point here: week 11, during vaccination. In every dose of vaccine, 300 ug of mutant IDH1 20-mer peptide was given alongside topical imiquimod. TCRdb's copy holds only in-frame clones and misses some; the assay was immunoSEQ multiplex PCR. The sample has 20,000 to 25,000 clones, 60% to 75% seen once. The sequencing used peripheral blood mononuclear cells (PBMCs), collected from a glioma patient whose treatment included an IDH1 peptide vaccine. The source is a man between 18 and 29 years old with glioma. Some clones in this sample may be carry-over from other donors' samples.

The chain joins TRBV4-3 to TRBJ2-1; D is perhaps TRBD2 (6 bases). Per the germline V gene, CDR1 is LGHNA and CDR2 is YSLEER. Between the trimmed V and J ends, which lost 0 bases and 1 base, there was a span of 13 bases. CDR3 length: 17 amino acids. The CDR3 DNA reads as TGCGCCAGCAGCCAAGAAAGGGGACGGGAGTCCTACAATGAGCAGTTCTTC. Protein product: CASSQERGRESYNEQFF.

The V call is TRBV18, the J call TRBJ1-1; possible D gene TRBD1, 5 bases. Germline CDR1 KGHSH, CDR2 LQKENI. The CDR3 loop spans 14 amino acids. Trimming pared 0 bases from V and 5 bases from J, leaving 10 bases between. This chain's CDR3 is CASSPPLGGTEAFF. In nucleotides, the CDR3 is TGTGCCAGCTCACCACCCCTCGGGGGGACTGAAGCTTTCTTT.

This clone was seen a few times. V and J are TRBV9 and TRBJ1-2; possible D gene TRBD1, 6 bases. CDR1 is SGDLS and CDR2 is YYNGEE in the germline V gene. The V gene lost 3 bases and the J gene lost 0 bases, with 12 bases spanning the gap. The length of the CDR3 is 15 residues. The CDR3 here is CASSGVGGANYGYTF. CDR3 coding DNA: TGTGCCAGCAGCGGCGTGGGGGGCGCTAACTATGGCTACACCTTC.

V is TRBV10-3 and J is TRBJ2-2; a possible D gene is TRBD1 (5 bases). V was shortened by 0 bases and J by 3 bases, with 14 bases between the two germline ends. The CDR3 length is 17 residues. Germline V gene sequence: CDR1 ENHRY, CDR2 SYGVKD. DNA of the CDR3: TGTGCCATCAGTGAGTCTCTGGGTGGGGCCGACACCGGGGAGCTGTTTTTT. Protein sequence: CAISESLGGADTGELFF.

The chain joins TRBV7-2 to TRBJ2-7; tentative D call: TRBD2 (5 bases). Germline V gene sequence: CDR1 SGHTA, CDR2 FQGNSA. V lost 1 base and J 1 base, leaving 17 bases between the germline ends. The CDR3 is 17 amino acids. CDR3 DNA sequence: TGTGCCAGCAGCTTAGTTCGTATTAGAGGGATTTCCTACGAGCAGTACTTC. Translating it yields CASSLVRIRGISYEQYF.

The genes are TRBV6-1 and TRBJ2-6, with D hard to call. The V end was cut by 6 bases, the J end by 0 bases, with 9 bases between. The V gene's germline CDR1 is MNHNS and CDR2 SASEGT. The CDR3 consists of 15 residues. The CDR3 is CASRTDFSGANVLTF. As DNA, the CDR3 is TGTGCCAGCAGGACCGATTTCTCTGGGGCCAACGTCCTGACTTTC.

The gene calls are TRBV5-1 and TRBJ2-7, with 9 positions matching TRBD2. CDR3 length: 18 amino acids. Germline V gene lookup returns CDR1 SGHRS and CDR2 YFSETQ. With 4 bases clipped from V and 2 bases from J, the junction kept 16 bases outside the gene matches. CDR3 residues: CASSTLGGTAGGPYEQYF. The DNA of the CDR3 is TGCGCCAGCAGCACACTCGGGGGAACGGCGGGAGGGCCCTACGAGCAGTACTTC. Based on the CDR3 plus reference TRBV5-1 and TRBJ2-7, the full variable domain is KAGVTQTPRYLIKTRGQQVTLSCSPISGHRSVSWYQQTPGQGLQFLFEYFSETQRNKGNFPGRFSGRQFSNSRSEMNVSTLELGDSALYLCASSTLGGTAGGPYEQYFGPGTRLTVT.

This chain joins TRBV5-1 and TRBJ1-1; D is undetermined. Germline V CDR1 and CDR2: SGHRS, YFSETQ. The CDR3 totals 15 residues. Trimming pared 2 bases from V and 2 bases from J, leaving 13 bases between. CDR3 region: CASSLLVTDNTEAFF. The CDR3 region has the DNA TGCGCCAGCAGCTTACTCGTGACTGATAACACTGAAGCTTTCTTT.

CDR3 DNA sequence: TGTGCCACCAGCGTACCGACGACAGGAAGTAAAGGAGAAAAACTGTTTTTT. Its protein is CATSVPTTGSKGEKLFF. The V gene is TRBV15, the J gene TRBJ1-4, with D possibly matching TRBD1 (6 bases). The CDR3 runs 17 residues. V lost 5 bases and J lost 8, with 24 bases in between. Per the germline V gene, CDR1 is LNHNV and CDR2 is YYDKDF (reference sequence).

This clone has only one observation. This sequence joins TRBV5-1 and TRBJ2-5; D is perhaps TRBD1 or TRBD2 (5 bases each). The CDR3 has 14 residues. CDR1 and CDR2 (germline): SGHRS, YFSETQ. V was clipped by 2 bases and J by 3 bases, with 11 bases between them. DNA of the CDR3: TGCGCCAGCAGCTTCGGGGCAGGGAAAGAGACCCAGTACTTC. It encodes CASSFGAGKETQYF.

This clone was counted only a few times. The chain carries TRBV14 and TRBJ2-7; the D is unclear. CDR1 is SGHDN and CDR2 is FVKESK in the germline V gene. The ends were cut back, 2 bases at V and 0 bases at J, with 8 bases in the middle. CDR3 length equals 14 residues. CDR3 in amino acids: CASSQLTLSYEQYF. The CDR3 DNA reads TGTGCCAGCAGCCAACTGACACTCTCCTACGAGCAGTACTTC.

This clone was counted between two and nine times. For the CDR3, the DNA is TGTGCCAGCAGCTTGGGAGGGGAAGGGTCCAATGAAAAACTGTTTTTT. This sequence encodes CASSLGGEGSNEKLFF. This rearrangement joins TRBV5-4 to TRBJ1-4; possibly TRBD1 for D (5 bases). CDR3 length: 16 residues. Trimming removed 0 bases at V and 5 bases at J, with 14 bases between. Per the germline V gene, CDR1 is SGHNT and CDR2 is YYREEE (reference sequence). Full variable domain (remainder filled in from reference TRBV5-4 and TRBJ1-4): ETGVTQSPTHLIKTRGQQVTLRCSSQSGHNTVSWYQQALGQGPQFIFQYYREEENGRGNFPPRFSGLQFPNYSSELNVNALELDDSALYLCASSLGGEGSNEKLFFGSGTQLSVL.

In its sample, this clone was seen a few times. This sequence joins TRBV5-6 and TRBJ1-3, with 7 positions matching TRBD1. Germline V gene sequence: CDR1 SGHDT, CDR2 YYEEEE. V shed 5 bases, J shed 4 bases, and the junction held 6 bases outside the gene matches. The CDR3 totals 14 residues. CDR3 DNA sequence: TGTGCCAGCAGGGGGACAGAGCGAGGAAACACCATATATTTT. Translated: CASRGTERGNTIYF.

This clone was counted a few times. J is TRBJ1-1 and V is TRBV18; no clear D. Trimming removed 3 bases at V and 1 base at J, with 12 bases between. The length of the CDR3 is 15 residues. Germline V gene lookup returns CDR1 KGHSH and CDR2 LQKENI. In DNA, the CDR3 is TGTGCCAGCTCACCGCCAGGACGGGGGAACACTGAAGCTTTCTTT. This encodes CASSPPGRGNTEAFF. The full variable domain, with the rest looked up from reference TRBV18 and TRBJ1-1, is NAGVMQNPRHLVRRRGQEARLRCSPMKGHSHVYWYRQLPEEGLKFMVYLQKENIIDESGMPKERFSAEFPKEGPSILRIQQVVRGDSAAYFCASSPPGRGNTEAFFGQGTRLTVV.

The J gene is TRBJ1-1, the V gene TRBV7-9; D remains ambiguous. This CDR3 comprises 11 residues. CDR1 is SEHNR and CDR2 is FQNEAQ in the germline V gene (reference sequence). Trimming removed 8 bases from V and 4 bases from J, with 8 bases in between. The CDR3 loop reads CASERVTEAFF. DNA for the CDR3: TGTGCCAGCGAGCGGGTCACTGAAGCTTTCTTT.

A few counts support this clone. The chain uses TRBV5-1 and TRBJ1-1; no definite D call. V lost 2 bases, J lost 3 bases, and 11 bases lay in between. Germline lookup yields CDR1 SGHRS and CDR2 YFSETQ. The CDR3 is made up of 14 amino acids. The CDR3 sequence: CASSLRSGYTEAFF. The CDR3 DNA reads as TGCGCCAGCAGCTTAAGGAGTGGGTACACTGAAGCTTTCTTT.

V gene TRBV30 combines with J gene TRBJ1-1; no definite D call. In germline, CDR1 is GTSNPN, CDR2 SVGIG (reference sequence). The V end lost 3 bases, the J end lost 3 bases, and 8 bases lay between the germline ends. CDR3 length equals 12 residues. CDR3 sequence: CAWRADDTEAFF. The CDR3 DNA is TGTGCCTGGAGAGCCGATGACACTGAAGCTTTCTTT.

J is TRBJ1-1 and V is TRBV7-8; no reliable D call. The CDR3 consists of 13 residues. The V end lost 8 bases, the J end lost 0 bases, and 10 bases lay between the germline ends. The germline CDR1 and CDR2 sequences are SGHVS and FQNEAQ. The CDR3 nucleotides read TGTGCCAGCCACAGAGCGATGAACACTGAAGCTTTCTTT. Translating gives CASHRAMNTEAFF.

This rearrangement joins TRBV29-1 to TRBJ2-1, with 13 positions matching TRBD2. Germline CDR1 and CDR2: SQVTM and ANQGSEA. The trim removed 2 bases at V and 0 bases at J, leaving 4 bases unmatched. The CDR3 consists of 17 residues. The CDR3 loop is CSVEFRLAGGSYNEQFF. The CDR3 DNA is TGCAGCGTTGAATTCCGACTAGCGGGAGGCTCCTACAATGAGCAGTTCTTC.

The chain carries TRBV4-3 and TRBJ1-3; TRBD1 might be the D (5 bases). Germline V lookup: CDR1 LGHNA, CDR2 YSLEER. Trimming removed 1 base at V and 5 bases at J, with 9 bases between. This CDR3 is 14 amino acids long. Written as DNA, the CDR3 is TGCGCCAGCAGCCAAGGGGCAGGGAGAAACACCATATATTTT. Protein: CASSQGAGRNTIYF.

J is TRBJ2-3 and V is TRBV5-6; the D is unclear. The CDR3 extends over 12 amino acids. CDR1 SGHDT and CDR2 YYEEEE come from the germline V gene. V lost 0 bases to trimming and J lost 4 bases, with 3 bases between them. Written as DNA, the CDR3 is TGTGCCAGCAGCTTGGACCCAGATACGCAGTATTTT. This gives the protein CASSLDPDTQYF.

J is TRBJ1-2 and V is TRBV6-4; D gene uncertain. CDR3 length: 13 amino acids. The germline V gene encodes CDR1 MRHNA and CDR2 SNTAGT. Trimming shortened V by 10 bases and J by 4 bases, and 16 bases separated the two germline ends. CDR3 sequence: CATSTASGYGYTF. CDR3 DNA sequence: TGTGCCACCTCGACGGCCAGCGGCTATGGCTACACCTTC.